What follows is one T cell receptor beta chain and its context. The antigen is unknown. These data come from a study of cytomegalovirus exposure and HLA in healthy donors. The overall study: A subsequent analysis reported that the roughly 120 validation repertoires were produced on the same platform that had also been used for the approximately 700 first-cohort repertoires.

Clones were read by immunoSEQ multiplex PCR, and TCRdb kept only the in-frame ones, dropping some. The sample lists more than 250,000 clones, 80% to 95% occurring once. CDR3 length equals 14 residues. Per germline, CDR1 KGHSH and CDR2 LQKENI. The ends lost 3 bases at V and 7 bases at J; junction bases unmatched: 2. Study-level results: The classifier was said to identify cytomegalovirus status with high specificity and sensitivity. CMV antigen specificity was confirmed in vitro for a few CMV-associated chains. Listed as cytomegalovirus-associated were 164 TCR beta chains.

The chain is built from TRBV18 and TRBJ2-1, with 11 bases lining up with TRBD1. This sequence was found in a woman in her twenties or thirties in good health and CMV-seronegative. The specimen sequenced was PBMCs. This CDR3 is CASSPGTGGNEQFF. The CDR3 DNA is TGTGCCAGCTCACCCGGGACAGGGGGAAATGAGCAGTTCTTC.